This TCR beta chain was observed in a study of identical twins. From the 5' RACE reads, TCRdb called clonotypes with MiXCR, one entry per CDR3 protein. This sample has 470,000 or so distinct CDR3 sequences, with roughly 24% found just once. The CDR3 totals 16 residues. These data also featured in a second study, about T cells expressing NK-cell markers. That paper adds: NKG2C+ dominant clonotype frequencies in six or seven donors were roughly 1.0-7.5% of CD8+ T cells.

The sequenced material came from CD4+ T cells sorted from blood. This sequence joins TRBV21-1 and TRBJ2-1; the table names TRBD2, a call not compared with the DNA. TRBV21-1 is recorded as a pseudogene. This receptor was taken from a woman under 30 in good health. As DNA, the CDR3 is TGTGCCAGCAGCAAATGGAAGGGAGGAGTCCGAAGGAAAAAGTTCTTC. Translating it yields CASSKWKGGVRRKKFF.